Described below is a single T cell receptor beta chain sequence and its context. What it binds is unknown. Other DNA sequences within the sample encode an identical CDR3. The source of the sample is a study of siplizumab effects on memory and regulatory T cells. Using immunoSEQ multiplex PCR, the repertoire was profiled, and TCRdb retains in-frame clones only, with some absent. The table includes some 100,000 clones, around 94% detected once. CDR1 and CDR2 from the germline V gene are MNHEY and SMNVEV (reference sequence). The CDR3 length is 13 residues. The V and J ends lost 2 bases and 4 bases respectively, with 6 bases between them. General study findings and limits: Roughly 75-97% of dividing CD4+ or CD8+ clones were without an attributable naive or memory phenotype.

Sequenced material: Tregs sorted from blood. The sequence came from a human donor in good health. The chain is built from TRBV27 and TRBJ1-5; unclear D gene. The CDR3 coding sequence is TGTGCCAGCAGTTTACGTCAGAATCAGCCCCAGCATTTT. Translation: CASSLRQNQPQHF.